These T cell receptor beta chains were read from a single sample in a study of cytomegalovirus exposure and HLA in healthy donors. The data were produced by immunoSEQ multiplex PCR, yet TCRdb's version contains in-frame clones alone and is incomplete. The data hold approximately 100,000 clones, with around 83% observed a single time. The sample comprised PBMCs. Every receptor here comes from a man aged 25-40 years in good health and CMV-seronegative. The CDR3 runs from the conserved cysteine through the conserved F or W. A D gene is named only where the DNA matches it firmly. For some rows the clone size is stated as once, few or many, or as a class when expanded; others skip it.

j_gene: TRBJ2-2; v_gene: TRBV7-8; abundance: -; d_gene: TRBD2; CDR3aa: CASRVLAGGSTGELFF; CDR3nt: TGTGCCAGCAGGGTTCTGGCGGGGGGGAGCACCGGGGAGCTGTTTTTT
j_gene: TRBJ1-1; v_gene: TRBV7-9; abundance: -; d_gene: -; CDR3aa: CASSSQSTEAFF; CDR3nt: TGTGCCAGCAGCTCACAGAGCACTGAAGCTTTCTTT
j_gene: TRBJ2-5; v_gene: TRBV2; abundance: once; d_gene: TRBD2; CDR3aa: CASTHPGLAGETQYF; CDR3nt: TGTGCCAGCACTCATCCGGGACTAGCGGGAGAGACCCAGTACTTC
j_gene: TRBJ2-5; v_gene: TRBV30; abundance: -; d_gene: TRBD2; CDR3aa: CAWSLTSGGLETQYF; CDR3nt: TGTGCCTGGAGTCTTACTAGCGGGGGGCTGGAGACCCAGTACTTC
j_gene: TRBJ1-5; v_gene: TRBV6-6; abundance: few; d_gene: TRBD1; CDR3aa: CASSHGQGPNQPQHF; CDR3nt: TGTGCCAGCAGCCACGGACAGGGCCCCAATCAGCCCCAGCATTTT
j_gene: TRBJ2-2; v_gene: TRBV6-5; abundance: -; d_gene: TRBD1; CDR3aa: CASTPGQITGELFF; CDR3nt: TGTGCCAGCACTCCGGGACAGATCACCGGGGAGCTGTTTTTT
j_gene: TRBJ1-5; v_gene: TRBV28; abundance: -; d_gene: -; CDR3aa: CASSIRRGAQPQHF; CDR3nt: TGTGCCAGCAGTATTAGGAGGGGAGCTCAGCCCCAGCATTTT
j_gene: TRBJ1-2; v_gene: TRBV7-9; abundance: -; d_gene: -; CDR3aa: CASSQSTGIAAYGYTF; CDR3nt: TGTGCCAGCAGCCAGAGTACAGGGATTGCTGCCTATGGCTACACCTTC
j_gene: TRBJ2-7; v_gene: TRBV4-1; abundance: -; d_gene: TRBD1; CDR3aa: CASSPPYRGQGNYEQYF; CDR3nt: TGCGCCAGCAGCCCGCCATACAGGGGACAGGGAAATTACGAGCAGTACTTC
j_gene: TRBJ2-5; v_gene: TRBV7-6; abundance: few; d_gene: -; CDR3aa: CASSLREGGETQYF; CDR3nt: TGTGCCAGCAGCTTACGGGAAGGGGGAGAGACCCAGTACTTC
j_gene: TRBJ2-3; v_gene: TRBV28; abundance: few; d_gene: TRBD2; CDR3aa: CASSLASPAGRGVTQYF; CDR3nt: TGTGCCAGCAGTTTAGCCTCTCCAGCGGGGCGGGGGGTTACGCAGTATTTT
j_gene: TRBJ1-2; v_gene: TRBV28; abundance: -; d_gene: TRBD1; CDR3aa: CASSLGQGGYTF; CDR3nt: TGTGCCAGCAGTTTAGGACAGGGTGGCTACACCTTC